The sequence of this T cell receptor beta chain was determined in a study of response to subunit inactivated influenza vaccine. TCRdb used MiXCR to reprocess the RT-PCR reads, holding one entry per CDR3 protein. The sample records 450,000 to 600,000 distinct CDR3 sequences, less than 8% being singletons. This clonotype was counted a few times. Its cognate antigen is unknown. Findings of the study overall: Authors suggested seasonal influenza vaccinations each recruit few new T cells.

The CDR3 has 16 amino acids. Trimming removed 6 bases at V and 5 bases at J, with 19 bases between. Sequenced here: PBMCs from blood, sampled less than 25 months after vaccination. This receptor was identified in a man aged 45 to 70 who received an inactivated influenza vaccine. V usage is TRBV12-3 or TRBV12-4 and J usage is TRBJ2-2, with D possibly matching TRBD2 (5 bases). CDR3 DNA sequence: TGTGCCAGCAGCCGCACGGGAACCCTCATGACCGGGGAGCTGTTTTTT. Translating gives CASSRTGTLMTGELFF.